This T cell receptor (beta chain) was documented in a study of T-cell reconstitution after alpha-beta-depleted transplantation in children. Using unique molecular identifiers, the investigators prepared the TCRbeta library. One entry per CDR3 protein results from TCRdb running MiXCR on the PCR reads. The table shows around 270,000 distinct CDR3 sequences, with over 7.5% occurring only once. CDR3 length equals 15 residues. The germline V and J ends were trimmed by 4 bases and 1 base, with 16 bases remaining between them. CDR1 is GTSNPN and CDR2 is SVGIG in the germline V gene (reference sequence). Study results and caveats: After transplant, high TCRbeta diversity at day 60 in some patients arose from surviving recipient T cells and thymic progenitors. Where alpha-beta T cells came from about two months after transplant was reportedly several hundred expanded graft clones. At one year after transplant, newly produced T cells mostly accounted for T-cell counts and diversity.

This clonotype occurred a few times. Its cognate antigen is unknown. This receptor was taken from a female patient under 10 years old who had a stem cell transplant for Fanconi anemia, so the T cells may come from the graft donor. V and J are TRBV30 and TRBJ1-1, with no clear D. This specimen was peripheral blood, taken 360 days after TCRalphabeta/CD19-depleted stem cell transplant. Here the CDR3 reads CAWKGPVLKNTEAFF. Written as DNA, the CDR3 is TGTGCCTGGAAAGGTCCGGTTTTAAAGAACACTGAAGCTTTCTTT.